A single sample gave rise to the 12 T cell receptor beta chains below, sequenced in a study of CD8 T cells in Susac syndrome. A quantity of about 0.5 to 1 ug RNA underwent reverse transcription using random hexamers. TCRdb reprocessed the immunoSEQ multiplex PCR reads via MiXCR and lists one record per CDR3 protein. The top ten clones hold more than 0.06% of a sample with around 300,000 distinct CDR3 sequences, about 90% of them seen once. Sample: CD4+ T cells from PBMCs. These TCRs come from a human donor with multiple sclerosis.

The J gene is TRBJ1-1, the V gene TRBV29-1; D is possibly TRBD1 (5 bases). V was shortened by 4 bases and J by 10 bases, with 16 bases between the two germline ends. CDR1 and CDR2 (germline): SQVTM, ANQGSEA. The CDR3 is made up of 12 amino acids. The CDR3 sequence is CSVASGVIGAFF. DNA for the CDR3: TGCAGCGTTGCCTCGGGGGTCATCGGAGCTTTCTTT.

The J gene is TRBJ2-3, the V gene TRBV5-8; 13 nucleotides match TRBD2. CDR1 is SGHTS, CDR2 YDEGEE, per germline. V shed 7 bases, J shed 4 bases, and the junction held 3 bases outside the gene matches. There are 14 residues in the CDR3. CDR3 nucleotide sequence: TGTGCCAGCGGACTAGCGGGAGCGTCAGATACGCAGTATTTT. Protein: CASGLAGASDTQYF. Complete variable domain (other parts from reference TRBV5-8 and TRBJ2-3): EAGVTQSPTHLIKTRGQQATLRCSPISGHTSVYWYQQALGLGLQFLLWYDEGEERNRGNFPPRFSGRQFPNYSSELNVNALELEDSALYLCASGLAGASDTQYFGPGTRLTVL.

This chain joins TRBV9 and TRBJ2-3; 14 bases align to TRBD2. The CDR3 totals 20 residues. CDR1 is SGDLS and CDR2 is YYNGEE in the germline V gene. Trimming removed 4 bases from V and 1 base from J; junction bases left unmatched: 14. CDR3 sequence: CASSKGTSGSFLLGTDTQYF. CDR3 DNA: TGTGCCAGCAGCAAAGGGACTAGCGGGAGTTTTCTTCTAGGCACAGATACGCAGTATTTT.

The sample holds one count of this clonotype. The chain joins TRBV10-2 to TRBJ2-5, with D maybe TRBD2 (6 bases). Germline CDR1 and CDR2: WSHSY and SAAADI. There are 14 residues in the CDR3. Trimming removed 4 bases from V and 6 bases from J, with 15 bases in between. CDR3 DNA sequence: TGCGCCAGCAGTGTTTCGGAAGGGAGGCAGACCCAGTACTTC. This sequence encodes CASSVSEGRQTQYF.

The chain combines TRBV7-6 with TRBJ2-5, with 11 bases that match TRBD1. CDR3 length: 16 amino acids. V lost 1 base, J lost 6 bases, and 7 bases stayed unmatched. Germline V CDR1 and CDR2: SGHVS, FNYEAQ. This CDR3 is CASSLGLGQGEQTQYF. For the CDR3, the DNA is TGTGCCAGCAGCTTAGGGTTGGGACAGGGGGAACAGACCCAGTACTTC.

The rearrangement uses TRBV3-1 and TRBJ2-3; no reliable D call. The CDR3 spans 16 residues. Germline V lookup: CDR1 LGHDT, CDR2 YNNKEL (reference sequence). Trimming cost V 3 bases and J 4 bases, with 17 bases left between them. As DNA, the CDR3 is TGTGCCAGCAGCCACCACATCTCCGATGGGGCAGATACGCAGTATTTT. Protein: CASSHHISDGADTQYF.

V usage is TRBV30 and J usage is TRBJ2-3; D remains ambiguous. The CDR3 consists of 13 residues. Germline CDR1 is GTSNPN and CDR2 is SVGIG (reference sequence). V lost 0 bases to trimming and J lost 2 bases, with 6 bases between them. Written as DNA, the CDR3 is TGTGCCTGGAGTGTTGGCTTCACAGATACGCAGTATTTT. Translation: CAWSVGFTDTQYF.

The DNA of the CDR3 is TGTGCCAGCAGCCAAGCGCGGGCGCTCGTAACAACTAGCACAGATACGCAGTATTTT. Its translation is CASSQARALVTTSTDTQYF. This chain uses TRBV14 with TRBJ2-3; weak D call: TRBD2 (5 bases). Germline V gene data show CDR1 as SGHDN and CDR2 as FVKESK. CDR3 length: 19 amino acids. V was clipped by 1 base and J by 0 bases, with 20 bases between them.

This clonotype is a singleton in its sample. The chain employs TRBV5-1 and TRBJ2-5; D remains ambiguous. The V gene lost 4 bases and the J gene lost 5 bases, with 12 bases spanning the gap. In germline, CDR1 is SGHRS, CDR2 YFSETQ. This CDR3 has 13 residues. The CDR3 DNA reads as TGCGCCAGCAGCGGGATCGGTCGGGAGACCCAGTACTTC. It encodes CASSGIGRETQYF. Filled out from reference TRBV5-1 and TRBJ2-5, the complete variable domain reads KAGVTQTPRYLIKTRGQQVTLSCSPISGHRSVSWYQQTPGQGLQFLFEYFSETQRNKGNFPGRFSGRQFSNSRSEMNVSTLELGDSALYLCASSGIGRETQYFGPGTRLLVL.

Here the CDR3 reads CASSQDRDTEAFF. DNA of the CDR3: TGTGCCAGCTCACAGGACAGGGACACTGAAGCTTTCTTT. This rearrangement joins TRBV18 to TRBJ1-1, with 8 bases aligning to TRBD1. The CDR3 consists of 13 residues. The V gene end was trimmed by 4 bases and the J gene end by 3 bases; junction bases not matched to a gene: 1. Germline V gives CDR1 KGHSH, CDR2 LQKENI.

The genes are TRBV6-1 and TRBJ2-3; 13 nucleotides match TRBD2. Losses at the gene ends were 6 bases for V and 1 base for J; bases not matched to a gene: 10. There are 18 residues in the CDR3. Germline V gene sequence: CDR1 MNHNS, CDR2 SASEGT. CDR3 DNA sequence: TGTGCCAGCAGCCTCACTAGCGGGGGGGCCCATGGCACAGATACGCAGTATTTT. Its translation: CASSLTSGGAHGTDTQYF.

This rearrangement joins TRBV7-8 to TRBJ2-6; the D gene is possibly TRBD1 (6 bases). The length of the CDR3 is 15 residues. Germline V gene sequence: CDR1 SGHVS, CDR2 FQNEAQ. Trimming pared 5 bases from V and 2 bases from J, leaving 10 bases between. The CDR3 here is CASSHDRPGANVLTF. The DNA of the CDR3 is TGTGCCAGCAGCCACGACAGGCCTGGGGCCAACGTCCTGACTTTC.